The sequence of this TCR beta chain was determined in a study of a mutant IDH1 vaccine in newly diagnosed glioma. For the study at large: Patients got radiotherapy, temozolomide, or both beforehand, and most got both.

Study-level points and caveats: A vaccine-induced immune response developed in roughly 93% of the patients.

This CDR3 region has 16 residues. V trimming: 1 base; J trimming: 4 bases; junction bases outside the gene matches: 6. CDR1 and CDR2 from the germline V gene are SGHDT and YYEEEE. About this clone: The antigen remains undetermined.

Assay: immunoSEQ multiplex PCR; the TCRdb copy retains only in-frame clones and omits some. This repertoire shows about 54,000 clones, 80% to 90% found once; its top ten account for about 19%. Documented time point: baseline, week 1 (first vaccination visit). Treatment reported: pre-vaccination baseline after standard-of-care therapy. The sample in question was PBMCs, obtained from a glioma patient treated with radiotherapy, temozolomide or both. The TCR comes from a man aged 18 to 29 with glioma. The chain links TRBV5-6 to TRBJ2-5; 11 bases fit TRBD1. The CDR3 DNA sequence: TGTGCCAGCAGCTTGCGGCGGACAGGGGGCGGAGAGACCCAGTACTTC. Protein sequence: CASSLRRTGGGETQYF.